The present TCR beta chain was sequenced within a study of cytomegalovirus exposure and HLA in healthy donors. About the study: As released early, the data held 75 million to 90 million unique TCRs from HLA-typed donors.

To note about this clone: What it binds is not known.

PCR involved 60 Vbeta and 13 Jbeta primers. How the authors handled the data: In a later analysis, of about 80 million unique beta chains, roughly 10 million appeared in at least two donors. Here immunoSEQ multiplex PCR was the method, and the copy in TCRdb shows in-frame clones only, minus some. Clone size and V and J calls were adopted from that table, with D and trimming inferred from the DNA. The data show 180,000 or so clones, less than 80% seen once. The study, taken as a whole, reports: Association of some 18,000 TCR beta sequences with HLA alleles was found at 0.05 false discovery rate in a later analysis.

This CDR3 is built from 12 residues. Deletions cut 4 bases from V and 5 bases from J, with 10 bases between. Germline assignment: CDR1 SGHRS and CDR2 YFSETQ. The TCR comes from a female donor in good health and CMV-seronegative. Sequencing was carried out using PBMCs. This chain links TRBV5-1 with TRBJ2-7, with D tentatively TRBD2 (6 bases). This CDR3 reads CASSPRGNEQYF. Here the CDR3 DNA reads TGCGCCAGCAGCCCCCGGGGGAACGAGCAGTACTTC.